The clone carrying this TCR beta chain appeared many times. The antigen remains unidentified. The data originate from a study of response to subunit inactivated influenza vaccine. This CDR3 region has 12 residues. The V end was cut by 3 bases, the J end by 1 base, with 3 bases between. TCRdb re-called the RT-PCR reads through MiXCR, storing one row per CDR3 protein. Here the sample spans roughly 700,000 distinct CDR3 sequences, more than 11% being singletons. Study findings and constraints: The authors suggested that few new T cells are recruited per seasonal influenza vaccination.

The material was PBMCs from blood, obtained about 14 days before vaccination. This TCR came from a man aged 50 to 60 who received an inactivated influenza vaccine. This chain uses TRBV12-3 or TRBV12-4 with TRBJ1-1; D unclear. CDR3 sequence: CASSFPNTEAFF. CDR3 coding DNA: TGTGCCAGCAGTTTCCCGAACACTGAAGCTTTCTTT.